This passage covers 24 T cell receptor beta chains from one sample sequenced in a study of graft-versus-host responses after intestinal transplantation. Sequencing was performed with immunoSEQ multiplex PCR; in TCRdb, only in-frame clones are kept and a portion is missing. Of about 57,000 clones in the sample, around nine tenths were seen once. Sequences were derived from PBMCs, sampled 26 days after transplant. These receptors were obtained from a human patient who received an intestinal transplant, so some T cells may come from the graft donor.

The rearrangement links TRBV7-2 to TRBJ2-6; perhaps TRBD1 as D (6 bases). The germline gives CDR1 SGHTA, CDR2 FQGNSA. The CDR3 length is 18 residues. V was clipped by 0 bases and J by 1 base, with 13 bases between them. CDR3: CASSLAGTPSSGANVLTF. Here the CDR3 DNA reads TGTGCCAGCAGCTTAGCCGGGACACCTTCATCTGGGGCCAACGTCCTGACTTTC.

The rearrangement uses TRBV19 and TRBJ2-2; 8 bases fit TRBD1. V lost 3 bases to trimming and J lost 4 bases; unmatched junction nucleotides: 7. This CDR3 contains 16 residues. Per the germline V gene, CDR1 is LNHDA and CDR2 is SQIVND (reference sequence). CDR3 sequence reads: CASSINDRGSTGELFF. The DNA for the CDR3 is TGTGCCAGTAGTATTAACGACAGGGGAAGCACCGGGGAGCTGTTTTTT.

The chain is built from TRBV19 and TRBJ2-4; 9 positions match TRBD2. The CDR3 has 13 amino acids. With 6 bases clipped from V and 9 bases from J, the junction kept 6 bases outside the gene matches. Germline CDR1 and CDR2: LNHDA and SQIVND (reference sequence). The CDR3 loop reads CASRMAGGSIQYF. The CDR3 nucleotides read TGTGCCAGTAGGATGGCGGGGGGGTCCATTCAGTACTTC.

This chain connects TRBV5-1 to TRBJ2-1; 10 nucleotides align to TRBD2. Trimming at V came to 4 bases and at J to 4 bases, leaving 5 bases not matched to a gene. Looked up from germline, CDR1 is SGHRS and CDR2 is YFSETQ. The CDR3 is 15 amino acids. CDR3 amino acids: CASSPLAGDYNEQFF. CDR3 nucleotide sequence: TGCGCCAGCAGCCCGCTAGCGGGGGATTACAATGAGCAGTTCTTC.

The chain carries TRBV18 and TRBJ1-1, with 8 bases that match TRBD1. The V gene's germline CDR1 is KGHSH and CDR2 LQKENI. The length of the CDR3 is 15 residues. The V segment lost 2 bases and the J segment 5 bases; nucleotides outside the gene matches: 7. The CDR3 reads CASSPVQGADTEAFF. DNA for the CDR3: TGTGCCAGCTCACCAGTTCAGGGGGCGGATACTGAAGCTTTCTTT.

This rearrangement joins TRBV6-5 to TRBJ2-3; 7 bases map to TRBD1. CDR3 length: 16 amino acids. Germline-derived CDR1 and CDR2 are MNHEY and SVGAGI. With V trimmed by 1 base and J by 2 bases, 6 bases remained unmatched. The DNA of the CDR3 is TGTGCCAGCAGTTACTGGGGACAGTCGACCACAGATACGCAGTATTTT. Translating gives CASSYWGQSTTDTQYF.

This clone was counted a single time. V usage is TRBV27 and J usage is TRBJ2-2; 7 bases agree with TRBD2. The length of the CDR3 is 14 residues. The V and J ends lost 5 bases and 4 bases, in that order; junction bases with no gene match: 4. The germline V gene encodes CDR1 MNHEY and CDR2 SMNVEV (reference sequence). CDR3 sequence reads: CASSPLAGTGELFF. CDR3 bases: TGTGCCAGCAGTCCGTTAGCGGGCACCGGGGAGCTGTTTTTT.

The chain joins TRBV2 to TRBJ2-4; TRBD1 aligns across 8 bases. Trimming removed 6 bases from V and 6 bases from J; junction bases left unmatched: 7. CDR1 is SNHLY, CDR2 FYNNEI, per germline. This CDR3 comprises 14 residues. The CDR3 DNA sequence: TGTGCCAGCAGCTTGGGACAGGCGATAAACATTCAGTACTTC. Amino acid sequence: CASSLGQAINIQYF.

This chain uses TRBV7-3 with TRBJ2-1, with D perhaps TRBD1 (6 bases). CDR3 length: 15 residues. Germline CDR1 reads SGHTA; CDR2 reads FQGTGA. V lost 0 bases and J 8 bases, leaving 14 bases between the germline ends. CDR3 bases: TGTGCCAGCAGCTTAACGGGGGCTGGCGGCGATGAGCAGTTCTTC. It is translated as CASSLTGAGGDEQFF.

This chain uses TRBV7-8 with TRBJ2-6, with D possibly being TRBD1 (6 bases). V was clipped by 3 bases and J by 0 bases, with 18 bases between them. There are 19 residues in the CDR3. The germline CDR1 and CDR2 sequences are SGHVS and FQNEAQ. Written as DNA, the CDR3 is TGTGCCAGCAGCTTGGATTATCGGGACACCATCTCTGGGGCCAACGTCCTGACTTTC. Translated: CASSLDYRDTISGANVLTF. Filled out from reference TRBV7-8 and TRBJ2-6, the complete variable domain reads GAGVSQSPRYKVAKRGQDVALRCDPISGHVSLFWYQQALGQGPEFLTYFQNEAQLDKSGLPSDRFFAERPEGSVSTLKIQRTQQEDSAVYLCASSLDYRDTISGANVLTFGAGSRLTVL.

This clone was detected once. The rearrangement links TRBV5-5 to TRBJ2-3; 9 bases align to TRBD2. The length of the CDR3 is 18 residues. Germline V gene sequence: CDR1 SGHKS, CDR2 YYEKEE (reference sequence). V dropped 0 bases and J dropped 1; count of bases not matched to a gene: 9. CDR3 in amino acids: CASSLVGGGARGTDTQYF. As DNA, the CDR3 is TGTGCCAGCAGCTTGGTTGGCGGGGGGGCAAGAGGCACAGATACGCAGTATTTT.

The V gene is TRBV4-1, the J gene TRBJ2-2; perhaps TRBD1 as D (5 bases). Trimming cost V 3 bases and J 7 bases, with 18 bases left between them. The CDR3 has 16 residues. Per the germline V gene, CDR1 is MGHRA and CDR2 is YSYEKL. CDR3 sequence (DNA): TGCGCCAGCAGCCACAGGGTAGGGGATGTGGACGGGGAGCTGTTTTTT. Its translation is CASSHRVGDVDGELFF.

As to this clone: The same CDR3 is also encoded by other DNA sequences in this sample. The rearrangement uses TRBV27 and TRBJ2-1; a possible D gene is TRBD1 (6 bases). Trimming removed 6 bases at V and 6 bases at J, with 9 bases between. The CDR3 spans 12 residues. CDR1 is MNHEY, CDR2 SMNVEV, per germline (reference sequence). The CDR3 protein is CASSLGGNEQFF. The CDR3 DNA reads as TGTGCCAGCAGCCTAGGGGGCAATGAGCAGTTCTTC.

This CDR3 reads CASRPVGSSYNEQFF. The CDR3, as DNA: TGTGCCAGCAGGCCGGTGGGGAGCTCCTACAATGAGCAGTTCTTC. This rearrangement joins TRBV6-5 to TRBJ2-1; D may be TRBD2 (5 bases). The length of the CDR3 is 15 residues. Germline CDR1 reads MNHEY; CDR2 reads SVGAGI. Trimming removed 6 bases from V and 0 bases from J, with 12 bases in between.

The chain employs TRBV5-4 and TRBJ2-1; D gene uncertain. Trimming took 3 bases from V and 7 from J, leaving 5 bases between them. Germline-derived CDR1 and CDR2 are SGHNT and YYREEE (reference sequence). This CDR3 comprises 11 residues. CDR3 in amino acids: CASSSTNEQFF. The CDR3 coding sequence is TGTGCCAGCAGCTCGACTAATGAGCAGTTCTTC. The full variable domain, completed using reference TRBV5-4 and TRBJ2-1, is ETGVTQSPTHLIKTRGQQVTLRCSSQSGHNTVSWYQQALGQGPQFIFQYYREEENGRGNFPPRFSGLQFPNYSSELNVNALELDDSALYLCASSSTNEQFFGPGTRLTVL.

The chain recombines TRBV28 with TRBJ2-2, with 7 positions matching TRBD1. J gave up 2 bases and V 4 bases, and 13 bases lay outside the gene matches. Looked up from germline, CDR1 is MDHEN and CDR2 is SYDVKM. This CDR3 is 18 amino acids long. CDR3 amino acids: CASSSPGLGQINTGELFF. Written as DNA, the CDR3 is TGTGCCAGCAGTTCCCCCGGTTTGGGACAGATAAACACCGGGGAGCTGTTTTTT.

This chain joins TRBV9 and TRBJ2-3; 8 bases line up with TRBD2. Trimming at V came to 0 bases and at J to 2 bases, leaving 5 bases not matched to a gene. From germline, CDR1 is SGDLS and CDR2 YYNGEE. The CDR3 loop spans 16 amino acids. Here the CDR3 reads CASSVGPGGSTDTQYF. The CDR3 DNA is TGTGCCAGCAGCGTAGGACCGGGAGGGTCCACAGATACGCAGTATTTT. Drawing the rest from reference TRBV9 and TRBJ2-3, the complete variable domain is DSGVTQTPKHLITATGQRVTLRCSPRSGDLSVYWYQQSLDQGLQFLIQYYNGEERAKGNILERFSAQQFPDLHSELNLSSLELGDSALYFCASSVGPGGSTDTQYFGPGTRLTVL.

The DNA for the CDR3 is TGTGCCAGCAGCTACGAAGGACTAGCGGGGAGCAATGAGCAGTTCTTC. Translated: CASSYEGLAGSNEQFF. The V gene is TRBV7-6, the J gene TRBJ2-1, with 12 positions matching TRBD2. There are 16 residues in the CDR3. CDR1 is SGHVS and CDR2 is FNYEAQ in the germline V gene. The junction had 7 bases not matched to a gene; V was cut back by 4 bases and J by 6 bases.

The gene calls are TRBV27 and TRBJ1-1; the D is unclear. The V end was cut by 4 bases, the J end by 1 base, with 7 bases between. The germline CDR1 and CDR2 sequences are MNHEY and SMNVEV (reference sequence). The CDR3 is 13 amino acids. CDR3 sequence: CASSSVANTEAFF. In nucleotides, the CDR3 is TGTGCCAGCAGTTCGGTAGCGAACACTGAAGCTTTCTTT.

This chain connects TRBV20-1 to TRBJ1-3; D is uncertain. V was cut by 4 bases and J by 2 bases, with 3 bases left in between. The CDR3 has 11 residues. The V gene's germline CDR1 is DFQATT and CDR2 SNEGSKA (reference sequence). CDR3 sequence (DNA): TGCAGTGCTATTACTGGAAACACCATATATTTT. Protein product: CSAITGNTIYF.

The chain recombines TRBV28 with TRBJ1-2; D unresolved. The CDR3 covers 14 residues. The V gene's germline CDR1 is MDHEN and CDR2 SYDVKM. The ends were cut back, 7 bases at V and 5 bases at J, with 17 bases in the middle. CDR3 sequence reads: CASTRGGMPYGYTF. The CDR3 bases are TGTGCCAGCACCCGAGGTGGCATGCCTTATGGCTACACCTTC.

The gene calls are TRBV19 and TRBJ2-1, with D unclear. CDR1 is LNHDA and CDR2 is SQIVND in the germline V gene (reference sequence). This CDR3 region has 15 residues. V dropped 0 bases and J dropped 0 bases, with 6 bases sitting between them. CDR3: CASSIDPSSYNEQFF. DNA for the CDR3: TGTGCCAGTAGTATAGATCCGAGCTCCTACAATGAGCAGTTCTTC.

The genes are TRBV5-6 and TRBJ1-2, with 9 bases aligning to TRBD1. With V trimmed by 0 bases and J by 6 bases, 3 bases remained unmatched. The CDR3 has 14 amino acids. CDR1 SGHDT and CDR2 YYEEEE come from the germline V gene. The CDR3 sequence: CASSLGQGEHGYTF. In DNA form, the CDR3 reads TGTGCCAGCAGCTTGGGACAGGGGGAGCATGGCTACACCTTC.

The CDR3 bases are TGTGCCAGCAGCGTAGGCGGCAGGGCTCCTAACTATGGCTACACCTTC. Its protein product is CASSVGGRAPNYGYTF. V and J are TRBV9 and TRBJ1-2; D perhaps matches TRBD1 (5 bases). This CDR3 contains 16 residues. The germline V and J ends were trimmed by 0 bases and 0 bases, with 12 bases remaining between them. Germline V lookup: CDR1 SGDLS, CDR2 YYNGEE.